These 19 T cell receptor beta chains share one sample of origin, sequenced in a study of beta chain features in type 1 diabetes. Isolated RNA was reverse transcribed in full, so expressed TCRB transcripts were sequenced. TCRdb's table, derived via immunoSEQ multiplex PCR, lists solely in-frame clones and lacks some. The sample carries a few hundred thousand clones, 25% to 30% recorded once. The sequencing input was central memory CD4+ T cells from blood. The receptors originated from a man aged 30-40 years in good health.

The V call is TRBV18, the J call TRBJ2-7, with no clear D. This CDR3 is built from 14 residues. V shed 0 bases and J shed 0 bases, with 6 bases lying between them. The germline gives CDR1 KGHSH, CDR2 LQKENI. This CDR3 is CASSPPSHSYEQYF. The CDR3 nucleotides read TGTGCCAGCTCACCACCCTCCCACTCCTACGAGCAGTACTTC.

The chain is built from TRBV10-1 and TRBJ2-5; D is ambiguous. This CDR3 is built from 14 residues. Germline CDR1 WNHNN, CDR2 SYGVQD (reference sequence). V lost 8 bases to trimming and J lost 6 bases, with 19 bases between them. In DNA, the CDR3 is TGCGCCAGCCCCGGCGTGCCCGTTGCAAAGACCCAGTACTTC. This sequence encodes CASPGVPVAKTQYF.

The CDR3 coding sequence is TGTGCCAGCAGCGCCGGGACTAGCGGCCCAGGCAATGAGCAGTTCTTC. This codes for CASSAGTSGPGNEQFF. The rearrangement joins TRBV5-4 to TRBJ2-1; 11 positions agree with TRBD2. The CDR3 contains 16 residues. V lost 4 bases and J lost 6; bases outside the gene matches: 9. CDR1 SGHNT and CDR2 YYREEE come from the germline V gene (reference sequence).

This clone turned up a few times. J is TRBJ2-7 and V is TRBV18; D is unclear. The CDR3 loop spans 12 amino acids. Between the trimmed V and J ends, which lost 4 bases and 3 bases, there was a span of 7 bases. Germline V gene data show CDR1 as KGHSH and CDR2 as LQKENI. In nucleotides, the CDR3 is TGTGCCAGCTCACAGGACGACTACGAGCAGTACTTC. It yields the protein CASSQDDYEQYF.

This chain joins TRBV15 and TRBJ2-1; D is unresolved. The CDR3 covers 15 residues. Germline V gene data show CDR1 as LNHNV and CDR2 as YYDKDF (reference sequence). V shed 5 bases and J shed 0 bases, with 11 bases lying between them. This CDR3 reads CATSSSLDSYNEQFF. For the CDR3, the DNA is TGTGCCACCAGCTCCTCATTGGACTCCTACAATGAGCAGTTCTTC.

The table lists this clone with a few counts. The rearrangement links TRBV28 to TRBJ2-7; 10 bases fit TRBD2. The V gene end was trimmed by 8 bases and the J gene end by 2 bases; junction bases not matched to a gene: 6. Germline assignment: CDR1 MDHEN and CDR2 SYDVKM. This CDR3 comprises 14 residues. This CDR3 reads CASHTGTSAYEQYF. As DNA, the CDR3 is TGTGCCAGCCACACCGGGACTAGCGCCTACGAGCAGTACTTC.

J is TRBJ2-7 and V is TRBV30, with 9 nucleotides matching TRBD2. Germline trimming cut 3 bases from V and 4 bases from J; bases unmatched to any gene: 7. CDR3 length equals 14 residues. In germline, CDR1 is GTSNPN, CDR2 SVGIG (reference sequence). CDR3 nucleotides: TGTGCCTGGAGAGGGAGCGGGGGGTTTTACGAGCAGTACTTC. It specifies CAWRGSGGFYEQYF.

This clone was seen ten or more times. The chain carries TRBV18 and TRBJ2-7; D possibly corresponds to TRBD2 (5 bases). Deletions cut 6 bases from V and 1 base from J, with 13 bases between. Per the germline V gene, CDR1 is KGHSH and CDR2 is LQKENI. This CDR3 region has 14 residues. The CDR3 protein is CASSTGLTSYEQYF. In DNA form, the CDR3 reads TGTGCCAGCTCCACCGGACTTACGTCCTACGAGCAGTACTTC.

A word on this clone: The likely explanation is a read error, given a far larger clone one base away. The rearrangement uses TRBV7-6 and TRBJ2-5; D not resolved. Per germline, CDR1 SGHVS and CDR2 FNYEAQ. This CDR3 spans 12 amino acids. V was shortened by 1 base and J by 4 bases, with 4 bases between the two germline ends. CDR3 bases: TGTGCCAGCAGCTTAGAGTCAGAGACCCAGTACTTC. Translation gives CASSLESETQYF.

Only a few counts were recorded for this clone. CDR3 DNA sequence: TGTGCCTGGAATCGACTAGCGGGACATACTAGCACAGATACGCAGTATTTT. It yields the protein CAWNRLAGHTSTDTQYF. V is TRBV30 and J is TRBJ2-3; 11 bases agree with TRBD2. J gave up 0 bases and V 4 bases, and 9 bases lay outside the gene matches. The CDR3 is 17 residues long. Germline V gene data show CDR1 as GTSNPN and CDR2 as SVGIG (reference sequence). The whole variable domain, filled in from reference TRBV30 and TRBJ2-3, reads SQTIHQWPATLVQPVGSPLSLECTVEGTSNPNLYWYRQAAGRGLQLLFYSVGIGQISSEVPQNLSASRPQDRQFILSSKKLLLSDSGFYLCAWNRLAGHTSTDTQYFGPGTRLTVL.

Remarks on this clone: A much more abundant neighbour one base away suggests this may be a read error. J is TRBJ2-1 and V is TRBV7-9; D not certain. CDR3 length equals 11 residues. In germline, CDR1 is SEHNR, CDR2 FQNEAQ (reference sequence). V lost 3 bases and J 7 bases, leaving 4 bases between the germline ends. The CDR3 is CASSFENEQFF. The CDR3 bases are TGTGCCAGCAGCTTCGAAAATGAGCAGTTCTTC. Full variable domain (missing parts from reference TRBV7-9 and TRBJ2-1): DTGVSQNPRHKITKRGQNVTFRCDPISEHNRLYWYRQTLGQGPEFLTYFQNEAQLEKSRLLSDRFSAERPKGSFSTLEIQRTEQGDSAMYLCASSFENEQFFGPGTRLTVL.

This chain links TRBV29-1 with TRBJ2-3, with 10 bases lining up with TRBD2. V lost 3 bases and J lost 0; bases outside the gene matches: 15. CDR1 is SQVTM and CDR2 is ANQGSEA in the germline V gene. The CDR3 sequence is 19 residues long. The CDR3, as DNA: TGCAGCGTTGATCTTAGGTTGCTAGCGGGAGTCTCCAGCACAGATACGCAGTATTTT. Translation gives CSVDLRLLAGVSSTDTQYF.

The chain uses TRBV25-1 and TRBJ2-1; 9 nucleotides agree with TRBD1. Germline V lookup: CDR1 MGHDK, CDR2 SYGVNS. The CDR3 length is 16 residues. With V trimmed by 2 bases and J by 10 bases, 12 bases remained unmatched. The CDR3 DNA follows: TGTGCCAGCAGTGAAAATAACCGGGACAGGGTATGGGAGCAGTTCTTC. It codes for CASSENNRDRVWEQFF.

The chain carries TRBV29-1 and TRBJ2-1; D not certain. The CDR3 is made up of 12 amino acids. The germline V and J ends were trimmed by 6 bases and 4 bases, with 10 bases remaining between them. The germline V gene has CDR1 SQVTM and CDR2 ANQGSEA. CDR3 protein: CSVVGIYNEQFF. The CDR3 region has the DNA TGCAGCGTCGTTGGGATTTACAATGAGCAGTTCTTC.

This clone turned up a few times. V is TRBV2 and J is TRBJ2-7, with unresolved D. In germline, CDR1 is SNHLY, CDR2 FYNNEI. Trimming removed 1 base from V and 1 base from J, with 14 bases in between. The CDR3 contains 16 residues. The DNA of the CDR3 is TGTGCCAGCAGTGAAGGGCTAGGGCCGATATCCTACGAGCAGTACTTC. Residues: CASSEGLGPISYEQYF.

This clone was seen a handful of times. The chain has TRBV5-1 and TRBJ2-1; D assignment may be TRBD1 or TRBD2 (6 bases each). The V and J ends lost 0 bases and 10 bases respectively, with 14 bases between them. The CDR3 covers 14 residues. Germline CDR1 SGHRS, CDR2 YFSETQ. CDR3 region: CASSLASGAREQFF. The CDR3, as DNA: TGCGCCAGCAGCTTGGCCTCGGGGGCGAGGGAGCAGTTCTTC.

This clone was found many times. The chain combines TRBV5-4 with TRBJ2-3, with D perhaps TRBD2 (6 bases). The length of the CDR3 is 13 residues. Trimming pared 10 bases from V and 2 bases from J, leaving 14 bases between. Germline assignment: CDR1 SGHNT and CDR2 YYREEE (reference sequence). The CDR3 DNA reads as TGTGCCTGGCAGCGGGTTCCCACAGATACGCAGTATTTT. As protein: CAWQRVPTDTQYF.

This clone showed up many times. Other DNA sequences in the same sample also yield this CDR3. The chain combines TRBV18 with TRBJ2-3; the match to TRBD1 covers 9 bases. Germline trimming cut 3 bases from V and 0 bases from J; bases unmatched to any gene: 1. Germline V gene sequence: CDR1 KGHSH, CDR2 LQKENI. The CDR3 spans 15 residues. The CDR3 coding sequence is TGTGCCAGCTCACCGACAGGGGGTAGCACAGATACGCAGTATTTT. It translates to CASSPTGGSTDTQYF.

This clone was counted at least ten times. The chain joins TRBV7-2 to TRBJ2-3; 13 bases are a match to TRBD2. The CDR3 runs 18 residues. With V trimmed by 5 bases and J by 1 base, 9 bases remained unmatched. Germline V gene lookup returns CDR1 SGHTA and CDR2 FQGNSA. The CDR3, as DNA: TGTGCCAGCAGCCCTCGGACTAGCGGGAGATTTGGCACAGATACGCAGTATTTT. It specifies CASSPRTSGRFGTDTQYF.